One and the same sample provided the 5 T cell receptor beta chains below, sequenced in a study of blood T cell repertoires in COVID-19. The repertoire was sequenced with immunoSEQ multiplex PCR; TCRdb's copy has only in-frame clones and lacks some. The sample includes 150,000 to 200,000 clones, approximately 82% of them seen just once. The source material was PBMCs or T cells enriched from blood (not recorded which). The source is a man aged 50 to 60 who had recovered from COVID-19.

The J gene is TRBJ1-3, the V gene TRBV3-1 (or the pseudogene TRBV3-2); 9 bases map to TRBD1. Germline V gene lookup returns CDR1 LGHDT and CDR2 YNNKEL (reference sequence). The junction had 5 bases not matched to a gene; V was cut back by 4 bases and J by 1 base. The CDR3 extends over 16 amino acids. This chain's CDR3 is CASSPWTGVSGNTIYF. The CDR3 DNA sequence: TGTGCCAGCAGCCCCTGGACAGGGGTGTCTGGAAACACCATATATTTT.

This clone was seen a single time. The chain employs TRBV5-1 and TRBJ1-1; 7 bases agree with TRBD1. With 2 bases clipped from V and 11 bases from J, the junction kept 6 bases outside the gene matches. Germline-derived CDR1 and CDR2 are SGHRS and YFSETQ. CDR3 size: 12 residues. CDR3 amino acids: CASSLSQGKAFF. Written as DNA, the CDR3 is TGCGCCAGCAGCTTATCACAGGGGAAGGCTTTCTTT.

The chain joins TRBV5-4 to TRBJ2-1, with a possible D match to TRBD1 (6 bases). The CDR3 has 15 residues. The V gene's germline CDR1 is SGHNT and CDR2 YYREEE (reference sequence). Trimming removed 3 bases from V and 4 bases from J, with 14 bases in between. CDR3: CASSSGQPRYNEQFF. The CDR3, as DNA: TGTGCCAGCAGCTCTGGACAGCCCCGTTACAATGAGCAGTTCTTC. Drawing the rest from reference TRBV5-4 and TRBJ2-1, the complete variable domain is ETGVTQSPTHLIKTRGQQVTLRCSSQSGHNTVSWYQQALGQGPQFIFQYYREEENGRGNFPPRFSGLQFPNYSSELNVNALELDDSALYLCASSSGQPRYNEQFFGPGTRLTVL.

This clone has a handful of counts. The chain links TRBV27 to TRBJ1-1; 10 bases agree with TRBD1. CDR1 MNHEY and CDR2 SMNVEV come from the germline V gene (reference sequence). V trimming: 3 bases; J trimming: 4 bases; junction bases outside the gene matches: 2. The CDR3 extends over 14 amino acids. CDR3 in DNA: TGTGCCAGCAGTTTCGGACAGGGGGGCACTGAAGCTTTCTTT. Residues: CASSFGQGGTEAFF.

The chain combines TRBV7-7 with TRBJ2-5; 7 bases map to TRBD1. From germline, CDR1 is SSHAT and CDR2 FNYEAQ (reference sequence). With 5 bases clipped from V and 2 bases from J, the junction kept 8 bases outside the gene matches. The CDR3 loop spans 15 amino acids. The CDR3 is CASSPDRVGQETQYF. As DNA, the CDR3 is TGTGCCAGCAGCCCAGACAGGGTCGGGCAAGAGACCCAGTACTTC. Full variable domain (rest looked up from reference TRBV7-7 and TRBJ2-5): GAGVSQSPRYKVTKRGQDVTLRCDPISSHATLYWYQQALGQGPEFLTYFNYEAQPDKSGLPSDRFSAERPEGSISTLTIQRTEQRDSAMYRCASSPDRVGQETQYFGPGTRLLVL.